This T cell receptor (beta chain) was recorded in a study of T cells after yellow fever vaccination. Study context: Those fractions that held only low numbers of cells were prepared using the SMART-Seq v4 Ultra Low Input RNA kit. Study-level points and caveats: Although most clonotypes did not, a small share appeared in both CD4 and CD8 compartments. Re-detected after boosting: most primary clones, more than 95% of CD4 and about 85% of CD8.

UMIs were added to TCR cDNA along with a universal primer site when it was made by 5'RACE template switching. TCRdb re-analysed the 5' RACE reads in MiXCR, keeping a single row per CDR3 protein. The data hold about 200,000 distinct CDR3 sequences, with 2.5% to 3.5% observed a single time. This clonotype was counted many times. Its cognate antigen is unknown. Trimming removed 2 bases from V and 2 bases from J, with 14 bases in between. This CDR3 is built from 17 residues. Looked up from germline, CDR1 is SGHRS and CDR2 is YFSETQ. The chain couples TRBV5-1 to TRBJ2-6; perhaps TRBD2 as D (6 bases). The starting material was CD4+ T cells sorted from PBMCs, obtained 10 days after the yellow fever booster vaccination. The TCR sequence derives from a man aged 18 to 30 who received the YFV17D yellow fever vaccine. CDR3 nucleotide sequence: TGCGCCAGCAGCTTAGGAGCAGGCGGGGCTGGGGCCAACGTCCTGACTTTC. This gives the protein CASSLGAGGAGANVLTF.